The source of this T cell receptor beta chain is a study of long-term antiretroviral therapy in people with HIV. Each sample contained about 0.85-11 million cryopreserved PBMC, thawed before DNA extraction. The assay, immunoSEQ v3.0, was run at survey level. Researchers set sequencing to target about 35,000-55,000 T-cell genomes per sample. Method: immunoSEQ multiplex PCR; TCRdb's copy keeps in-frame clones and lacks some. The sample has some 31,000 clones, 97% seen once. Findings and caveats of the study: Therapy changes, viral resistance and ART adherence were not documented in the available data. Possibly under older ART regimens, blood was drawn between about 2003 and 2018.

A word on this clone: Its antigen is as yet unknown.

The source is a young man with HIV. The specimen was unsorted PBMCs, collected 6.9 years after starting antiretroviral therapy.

The CDR3: CASSLGPSNTGELFF. The CDR3 DNA follows: TGTGCCAGCAGCTTGGGACCTTCAAACACCGGGGAGCTGTTTTTT. The chain recombines TRBV5-4 with TRBJ2-2; D is unclear. Germline V gives CDR1 SGHNT, CDR2 YYREEE (reference sequence). CDR3 length: 15 amino acids. Trimming cost V 0 bases and J 2 bases, with 8 bases left between them.